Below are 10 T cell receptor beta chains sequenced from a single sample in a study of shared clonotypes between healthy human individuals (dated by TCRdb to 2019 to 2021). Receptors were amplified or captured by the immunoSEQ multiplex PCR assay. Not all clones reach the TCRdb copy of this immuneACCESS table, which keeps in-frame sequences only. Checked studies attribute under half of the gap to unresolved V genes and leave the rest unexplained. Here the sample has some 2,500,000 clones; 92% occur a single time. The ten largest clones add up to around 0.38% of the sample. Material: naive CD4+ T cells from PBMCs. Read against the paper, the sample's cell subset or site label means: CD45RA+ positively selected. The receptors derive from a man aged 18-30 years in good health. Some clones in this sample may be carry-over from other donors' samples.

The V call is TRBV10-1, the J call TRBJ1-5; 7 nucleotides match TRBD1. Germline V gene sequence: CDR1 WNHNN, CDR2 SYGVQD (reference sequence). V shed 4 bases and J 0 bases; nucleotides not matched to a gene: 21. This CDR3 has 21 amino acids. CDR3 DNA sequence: TGCGCCAGCAGTGTATCAAAACCCGGGACAGTAGTAGATGATAGCAATCAGCCCCAGCATTTT. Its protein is CASSVSKPGTVVDDSNQPQHF.

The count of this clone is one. The CDR3 DNA sequence: TGTGCCAGCAGCCCTAGGAGGGAAGAGACCCAGTACTTC. Protein product: CASSPRREETQYF. This chain joins TRBV7-8 and TRBJ2-5, with D possibly being TRBD2 (6 bases). The V and J ends lost 5 bases and 3 bases respectively, with 10 bases between them. The CDR3 loop spans 13 amino acids. Germline V gives CDR1 SGHVS, CDR2 FQNEAQ.

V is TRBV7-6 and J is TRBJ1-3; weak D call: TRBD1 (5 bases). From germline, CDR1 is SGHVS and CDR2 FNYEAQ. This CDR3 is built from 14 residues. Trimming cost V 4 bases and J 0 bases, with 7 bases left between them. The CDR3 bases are TGTGCCAGCAGCTCACAGGACTCTGGAAACACCATATATTTT. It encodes CASSSQDSGNTIYF. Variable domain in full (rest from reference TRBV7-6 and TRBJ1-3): GAGVSQSPRYKVTKRGQDVALRCDPISGHVSLYWYRQALGQGPEFLTYFNYEAQQDKSGLPNDRFSAERPEGSISTLTIQRTEQRDSAMYRCASSSQDSGNTIYFGEGSWLTVV.

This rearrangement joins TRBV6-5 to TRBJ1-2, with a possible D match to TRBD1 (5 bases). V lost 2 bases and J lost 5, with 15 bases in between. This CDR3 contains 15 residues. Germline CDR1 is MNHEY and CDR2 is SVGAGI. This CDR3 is CASSYGAGTAYGYTF. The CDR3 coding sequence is TGTGCCAGCAGTTACGGTGCCGGGACGGCTTATGGCTACACCTTC.

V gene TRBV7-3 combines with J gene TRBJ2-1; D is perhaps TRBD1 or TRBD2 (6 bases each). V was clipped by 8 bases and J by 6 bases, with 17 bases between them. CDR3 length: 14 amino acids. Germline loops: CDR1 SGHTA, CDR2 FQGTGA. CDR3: CASGLGGSSNEQFF. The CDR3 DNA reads TGTGCCAGCGGGCTAGGGGGGAGCTCCAATGAGCAGTTCTTC.

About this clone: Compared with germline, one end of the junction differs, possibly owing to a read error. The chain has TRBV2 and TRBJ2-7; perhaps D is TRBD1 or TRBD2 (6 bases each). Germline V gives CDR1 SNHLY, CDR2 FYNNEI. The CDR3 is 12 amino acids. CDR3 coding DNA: TGTGCCAGCACCATAGGGGGGTACGAGCAGTGCTTC. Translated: CASTIGGYEQCF.

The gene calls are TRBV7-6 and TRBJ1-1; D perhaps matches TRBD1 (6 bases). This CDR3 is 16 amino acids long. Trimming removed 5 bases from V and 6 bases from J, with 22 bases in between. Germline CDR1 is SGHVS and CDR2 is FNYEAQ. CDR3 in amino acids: CASSPVAGAGVAEAFF. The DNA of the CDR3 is TGTGCCAGCAGCCCCGTGGCGGGGGCGGGGGTGGCTGAAGCTTTCTTT.

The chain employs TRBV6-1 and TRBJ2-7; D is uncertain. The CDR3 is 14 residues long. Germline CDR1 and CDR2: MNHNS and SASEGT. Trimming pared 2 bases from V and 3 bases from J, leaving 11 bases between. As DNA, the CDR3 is TGTGCCAGCAGTGAAAGGCCTAAGAACTACGAGCAGTACTTC. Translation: CASSERPKNYEQYF.

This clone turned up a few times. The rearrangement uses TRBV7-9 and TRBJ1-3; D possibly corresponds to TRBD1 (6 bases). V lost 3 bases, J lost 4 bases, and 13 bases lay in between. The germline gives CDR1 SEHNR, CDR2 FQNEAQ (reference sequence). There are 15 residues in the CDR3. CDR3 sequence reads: CASSFGGARGNTIYF. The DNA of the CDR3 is TGTGCCAGCAGCTTTGGGGGCGCACGGGGAAACACCATATATTTT.

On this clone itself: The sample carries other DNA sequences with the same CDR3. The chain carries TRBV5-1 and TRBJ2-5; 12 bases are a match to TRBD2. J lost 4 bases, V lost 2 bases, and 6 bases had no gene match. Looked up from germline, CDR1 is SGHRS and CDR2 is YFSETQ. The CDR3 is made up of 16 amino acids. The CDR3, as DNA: TGCGCCAGCAGCTTAGGACTAGCGGGAAGTGGAGAGACCCAGTACTTC. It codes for CASSLGLAGSGETQYF.